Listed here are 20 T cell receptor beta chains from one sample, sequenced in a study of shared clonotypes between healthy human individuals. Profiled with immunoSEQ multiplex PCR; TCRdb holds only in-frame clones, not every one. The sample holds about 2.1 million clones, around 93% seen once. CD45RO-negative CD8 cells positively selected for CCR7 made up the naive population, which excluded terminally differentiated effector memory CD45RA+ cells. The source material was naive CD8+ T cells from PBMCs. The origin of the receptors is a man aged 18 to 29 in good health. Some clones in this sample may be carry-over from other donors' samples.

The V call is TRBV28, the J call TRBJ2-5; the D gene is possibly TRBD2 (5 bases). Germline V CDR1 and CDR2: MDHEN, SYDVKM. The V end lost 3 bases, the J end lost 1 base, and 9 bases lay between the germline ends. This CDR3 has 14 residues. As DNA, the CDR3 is TGTGCCAGCAGTTTCGGGATCTCCCAAGAGACCCAGTACTTC. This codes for CASSFGISQETQYF.

CDR3 sequence reads: CASSYGAGNEQFF. The CDR3 DNA is TGTGCCAGCAGTTACGGCGCGGGAAATGAGCAGTTCTTC. V usage is TRBV27 and J usage is TRBJ2-1; D perhaps matches TRBD2 (6 bases). The V and J ends lost 4 bases and 7 bases respectively, with 11 bases between them. Per the germline V gene, CDR1 is MNHEY and CDR2 is SMNVEV (reference sequence). This CDR3 has 13 residues.

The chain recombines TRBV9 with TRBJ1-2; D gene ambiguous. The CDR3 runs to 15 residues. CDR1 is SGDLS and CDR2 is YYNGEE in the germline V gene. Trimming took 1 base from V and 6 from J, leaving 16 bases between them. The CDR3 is CASSVNAYPGDGYTF. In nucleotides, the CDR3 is TGTGCCAGCAGCGTAAATGCGTATCCCGGGGATGGCTACACCTTC.

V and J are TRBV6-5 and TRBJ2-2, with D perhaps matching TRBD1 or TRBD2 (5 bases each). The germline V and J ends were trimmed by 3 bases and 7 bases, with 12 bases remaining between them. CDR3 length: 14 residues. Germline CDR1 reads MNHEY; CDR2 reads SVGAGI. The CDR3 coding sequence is TGTGCCAGCAGTTATGCGGGCAGGGTCGGGGAGCTGTTTTTT. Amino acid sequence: CASSYAGRVGELFF.

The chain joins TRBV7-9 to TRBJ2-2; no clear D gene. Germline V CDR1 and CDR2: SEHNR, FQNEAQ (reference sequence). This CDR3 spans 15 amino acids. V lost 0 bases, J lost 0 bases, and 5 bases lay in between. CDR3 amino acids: CASSLASPNTGELFF. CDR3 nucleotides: TGTGCCAGCAGCTTAGCGTCCCCGAACACCGGGGAGCTGTTTTTT.

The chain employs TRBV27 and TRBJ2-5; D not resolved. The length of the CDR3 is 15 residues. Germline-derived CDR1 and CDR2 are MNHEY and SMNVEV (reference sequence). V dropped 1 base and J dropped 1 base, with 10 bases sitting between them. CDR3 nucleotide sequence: TGTGCCAGCAGTTTATACCAATCAAGCCAAGAGACCCAGTACTTC. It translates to CASSLYQSSQETQYF.

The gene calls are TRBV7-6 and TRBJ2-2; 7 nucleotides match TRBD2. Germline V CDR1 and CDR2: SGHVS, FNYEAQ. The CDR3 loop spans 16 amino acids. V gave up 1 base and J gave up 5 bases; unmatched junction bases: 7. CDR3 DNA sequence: TGTGCCAGCAGCTTAGGGCTCAGGGAGGGTACCGGGGAGCTGTTTTTT. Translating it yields CASSLGLREGTGELFF.

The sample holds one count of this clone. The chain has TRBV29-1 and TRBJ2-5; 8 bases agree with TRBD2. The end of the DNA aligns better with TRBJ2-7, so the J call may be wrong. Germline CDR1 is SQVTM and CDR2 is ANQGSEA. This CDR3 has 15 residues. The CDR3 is CSVTGGAGLSYEQYF. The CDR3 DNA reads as TGCAGCGTCACGGGAGGGGCAGGACTATCCTACGAGCAGTACTTC.

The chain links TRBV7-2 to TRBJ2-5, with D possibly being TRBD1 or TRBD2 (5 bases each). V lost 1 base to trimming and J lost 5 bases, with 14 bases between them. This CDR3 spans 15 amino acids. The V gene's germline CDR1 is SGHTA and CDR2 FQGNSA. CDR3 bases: TGTGCCAGCAGCTTAGGCCGGGGCCGGATGGAGACCCAGTACTTC. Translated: CASSLGRGRMETQYF.

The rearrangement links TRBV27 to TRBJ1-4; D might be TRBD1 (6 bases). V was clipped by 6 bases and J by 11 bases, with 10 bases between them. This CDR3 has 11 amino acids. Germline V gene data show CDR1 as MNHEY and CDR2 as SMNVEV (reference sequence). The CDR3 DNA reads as TGTGCCAGCAGCCCTGGACAGAAACTGTTTTTT. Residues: CASSPGQKLFF.

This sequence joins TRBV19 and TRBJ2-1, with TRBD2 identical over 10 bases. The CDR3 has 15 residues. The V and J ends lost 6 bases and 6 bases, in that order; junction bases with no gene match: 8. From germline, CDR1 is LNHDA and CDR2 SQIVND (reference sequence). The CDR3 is CASRPSGSEFNEQFF. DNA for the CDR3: TGTGCCAGTAGGCCTAGCGGGAGTGAGTTCAATGAGCAGTTCTTC. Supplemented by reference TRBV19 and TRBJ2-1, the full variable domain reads DGGITQSPKYLFRKEGQNVTLSCEQNLNHDAMYWYRQDPGQGLRLIYYSQIVNDFQKGDIAEGYSVSREKKESFPLTVTSAQKNPTAFYLCASRPSGSEFNEQFFGPGTRLTVL.

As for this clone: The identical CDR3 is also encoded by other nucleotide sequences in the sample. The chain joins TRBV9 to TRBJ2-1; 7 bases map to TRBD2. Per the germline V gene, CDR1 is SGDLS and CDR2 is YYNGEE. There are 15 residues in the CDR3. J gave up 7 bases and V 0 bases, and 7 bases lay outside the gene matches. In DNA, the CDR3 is TGTGCCAGCAGCGTAGAGGCGGGAGAAGATAATGAGCAGTTCTTC. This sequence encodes CASSVEAGEDNEQFF.

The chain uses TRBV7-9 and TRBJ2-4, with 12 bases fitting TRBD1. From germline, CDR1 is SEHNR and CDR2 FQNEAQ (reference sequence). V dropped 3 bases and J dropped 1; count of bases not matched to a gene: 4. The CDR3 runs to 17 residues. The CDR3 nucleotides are TGTGCCAGCAGCTTCGGGACAGGGGGCTTTGCCAAAAACATTCAGTACTTC. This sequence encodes CASSFGTGGFAKNIQYF. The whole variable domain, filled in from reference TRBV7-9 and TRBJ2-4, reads DTGVSQNPRHKITKRGQNVTFRCDPISEHNRLYWYRQTLGQGPEFLTYFQNEAQLEKSRLLSDRFSAERPKGSFSTLEIQRTEQGDSAMYLCASSFGTGGFAKNIQYFGAGTRLSVL.

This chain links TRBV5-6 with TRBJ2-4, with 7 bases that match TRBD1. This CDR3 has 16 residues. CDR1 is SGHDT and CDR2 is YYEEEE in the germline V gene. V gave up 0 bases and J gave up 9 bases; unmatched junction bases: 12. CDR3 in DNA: TGTGCCAGCAGCTTGGGTTTACGGGGACAGTATGCCATTCAGTACTTC. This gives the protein CASSLGLRGQYAIQYF.

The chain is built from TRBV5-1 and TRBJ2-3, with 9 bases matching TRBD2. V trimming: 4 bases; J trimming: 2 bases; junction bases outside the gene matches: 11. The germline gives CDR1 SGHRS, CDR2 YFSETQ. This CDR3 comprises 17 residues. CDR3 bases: TGCGCCAGCAGCGGACCGGGACTAGCCGAAACCACAGATACGCAGTATTTT. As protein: CASSGPGLAETTDTQYF.

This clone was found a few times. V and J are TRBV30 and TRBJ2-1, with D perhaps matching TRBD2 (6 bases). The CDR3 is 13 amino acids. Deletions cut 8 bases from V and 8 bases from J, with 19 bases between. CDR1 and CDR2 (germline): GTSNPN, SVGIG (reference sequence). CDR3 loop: CAGQDGGGDEQFF. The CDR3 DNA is TGTGCCGGTCAAGACGGGGGTGGGGATGAGCAGTTCTTC.

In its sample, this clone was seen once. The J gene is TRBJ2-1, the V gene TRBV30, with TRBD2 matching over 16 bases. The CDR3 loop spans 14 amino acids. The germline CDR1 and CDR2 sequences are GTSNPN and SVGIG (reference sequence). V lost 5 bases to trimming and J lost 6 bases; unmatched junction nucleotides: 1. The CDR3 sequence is CAWGTSGRANEQFF. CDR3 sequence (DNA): TGTGCCTGGGGGACTAGCGGGAGGGCCAATGAGCAGTTCTTC.

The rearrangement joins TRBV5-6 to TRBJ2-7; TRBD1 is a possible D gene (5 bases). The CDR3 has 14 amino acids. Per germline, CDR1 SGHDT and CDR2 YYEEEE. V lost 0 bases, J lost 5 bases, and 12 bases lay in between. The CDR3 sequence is CASSLVARADEQYF. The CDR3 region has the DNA TGTGCCAGCAGCTTGGTCGCCAGGGCTGACGAGCAGTACTTC.

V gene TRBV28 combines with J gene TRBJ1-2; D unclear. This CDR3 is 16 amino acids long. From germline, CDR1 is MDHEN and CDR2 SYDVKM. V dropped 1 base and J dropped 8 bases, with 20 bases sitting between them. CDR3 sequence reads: CASSLYLEGPVSGYTF. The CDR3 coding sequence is TGTGCCAGCAGTTTATATCTTGAGGGTCCCGTATCCGGCTACACCTTC.

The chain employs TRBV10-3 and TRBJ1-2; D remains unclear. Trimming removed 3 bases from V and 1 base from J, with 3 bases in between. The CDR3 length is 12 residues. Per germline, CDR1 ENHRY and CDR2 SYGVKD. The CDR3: CAISENNYGYTF. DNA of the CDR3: TGTGCCATCAGTGAAAATAACTATGGCTACACCTTC.